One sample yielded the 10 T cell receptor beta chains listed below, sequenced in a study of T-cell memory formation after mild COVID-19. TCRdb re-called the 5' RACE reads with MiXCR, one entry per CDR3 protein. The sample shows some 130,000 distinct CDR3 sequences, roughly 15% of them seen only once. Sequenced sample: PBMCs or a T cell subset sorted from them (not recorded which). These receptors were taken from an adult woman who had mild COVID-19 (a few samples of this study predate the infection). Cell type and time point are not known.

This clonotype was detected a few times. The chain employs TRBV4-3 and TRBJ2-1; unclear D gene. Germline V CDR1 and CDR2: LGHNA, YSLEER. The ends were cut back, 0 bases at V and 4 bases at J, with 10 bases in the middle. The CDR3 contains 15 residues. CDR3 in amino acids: CASSQDSTVYNEQFF. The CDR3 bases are TGCGCCAGCAGCCAAGATTCGACTGTTTACAATGAGCAGTTCTTC.

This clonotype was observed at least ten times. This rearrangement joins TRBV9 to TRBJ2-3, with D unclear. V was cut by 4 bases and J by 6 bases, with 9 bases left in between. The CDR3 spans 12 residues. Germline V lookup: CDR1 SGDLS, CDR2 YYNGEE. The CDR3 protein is CASSFLSDTQYF. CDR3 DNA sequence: TGTGCCAGCAGCTTCCTCTCCGATACGCAGTATTTT.

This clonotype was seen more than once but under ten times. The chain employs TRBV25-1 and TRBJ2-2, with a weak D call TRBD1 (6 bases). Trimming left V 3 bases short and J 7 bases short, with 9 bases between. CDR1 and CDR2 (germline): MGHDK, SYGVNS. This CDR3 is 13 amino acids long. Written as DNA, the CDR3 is TGTGCCAGCAGTGACAGGGGTGGCGGGGAGCTGTTTTTT. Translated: CASSDRGGGELFF. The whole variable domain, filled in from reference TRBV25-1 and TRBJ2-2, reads EADIYQTPRYLVIGTGKKITLECSQTMGHDKMYWYQQDPGMELHLIHYSYGVNSTEKGDLSSESTVSRIRTEHFPLTLESARPSHTSQYLCASSDRGGGELFFGEGSRLTVL.

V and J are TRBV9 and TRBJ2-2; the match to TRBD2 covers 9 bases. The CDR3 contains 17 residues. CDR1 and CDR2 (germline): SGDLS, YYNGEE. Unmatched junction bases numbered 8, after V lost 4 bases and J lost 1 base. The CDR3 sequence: CASSIRAGGKNTGELFF. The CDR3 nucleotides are TGTGCCAGCAGCATTCGAGCGGGAGGCAAGAACACCGGGGAGCTGTTTTTT.

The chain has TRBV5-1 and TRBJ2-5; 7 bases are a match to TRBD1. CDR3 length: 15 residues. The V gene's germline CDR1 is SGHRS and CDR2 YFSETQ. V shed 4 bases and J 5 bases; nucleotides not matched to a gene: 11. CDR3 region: CASSPQQGLAETQYF. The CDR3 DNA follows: TGCGCCAGCAGCCCACAACAGGGGTTAGCGGAGACCCAGTACTTC.

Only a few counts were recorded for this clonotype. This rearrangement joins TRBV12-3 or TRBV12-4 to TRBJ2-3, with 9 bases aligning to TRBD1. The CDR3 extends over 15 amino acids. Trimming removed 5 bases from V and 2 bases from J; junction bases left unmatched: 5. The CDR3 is CASSKRTGATDTQYF. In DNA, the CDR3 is TGTGCCAGCAGTAAGCGGACAGGGGCCACAGATACGCAGTATTTT.

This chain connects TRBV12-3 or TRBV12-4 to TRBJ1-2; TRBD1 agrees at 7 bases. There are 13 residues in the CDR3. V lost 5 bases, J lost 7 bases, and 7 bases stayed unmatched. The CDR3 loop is CASSPRGGTGYTF. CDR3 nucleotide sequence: TGTGCCAGCAGTCCCAGGGGGGGAACTGGCTACACCTTC.

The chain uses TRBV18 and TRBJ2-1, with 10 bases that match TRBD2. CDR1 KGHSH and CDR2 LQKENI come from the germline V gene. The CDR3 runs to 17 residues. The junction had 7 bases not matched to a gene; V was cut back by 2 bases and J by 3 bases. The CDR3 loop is CASSPILGLALYNEQFF. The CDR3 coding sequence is TGTGCCAGCTCACCAATTTTGGGACTAGCGCTCTACAATGAGCAGTTCTTC.

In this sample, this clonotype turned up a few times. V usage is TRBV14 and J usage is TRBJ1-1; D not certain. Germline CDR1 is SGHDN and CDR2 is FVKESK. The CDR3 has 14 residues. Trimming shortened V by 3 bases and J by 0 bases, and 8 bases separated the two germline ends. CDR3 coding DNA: TGTGCCAGCAGCCAGGCCGGGGTGAACACTGAAGCTTTCTTT. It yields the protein CASSQAGVNTEAFF.

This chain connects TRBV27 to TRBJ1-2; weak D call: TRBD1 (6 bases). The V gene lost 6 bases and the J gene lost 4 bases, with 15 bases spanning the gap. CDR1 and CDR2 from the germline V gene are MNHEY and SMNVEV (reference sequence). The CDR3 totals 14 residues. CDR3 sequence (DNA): TGTGCCAGCAGACCCACAGGGACGGGCTATGGCTACACCTTC. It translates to CASRPTGTGYGYTF.